This T cell receptor (beta chain) was identified in a study of memory CD4+ T cells and cytomegalovirus serostatus. Overall study context: Donors were healthy Belgian adults, 10 or so CMV seropositive and some 24 seronegative.

General study results and limits: Of 150 to 200 reported CMV TCRbeta sequences, just over 65 were found in memory CD4+ repertoires.

As handled by the study authors: After removing out-of-frame reads, over 2 million distinct TCRbeta sequences remained. The data were produced by immunoSEQ multiplex PCR, yet TCRdb's version contains in-frame clones alone and is incomplete. For V, J and clone size, that table is used; D and trimming come from the DNA. The sample lists around 26,000 clones, around 75% occurring once. CDR1 is SGHDT, CDR2 YYEEEE, per germline. This CDR3 comprises 14 residues. With 3 bases removed from V and 4 bases from J, the gap between germline ends came to 14 bases. Worth noting for this clone: Its antigen is unidentified. A read error is likely, as this CDR3 ends without the conserved phenylalanine or tryptophan.

The sort gate was single viable CD3+CD4+CD8-CD45RO+ cells for memory CD4+ T cells. V is TRBV5-6 and J is TRBJ2-7; the D gene is possibly TRBD1 (6 bases). Sequenced: memory CD4+ T cells from blood. The clonotype comes from an adult in good health and CMV-seronegative. CDR3 residues: CASSSTGMGYEQYL. Written as DNA, the CDR3 is TGTGCCAGCAGCTCTACAGGGATGGGATACGAGCAGTACCTC.